This T cell receptor beta chain was documented in a study of blood T cell repertoires in COVID-19. Study-level background: In each case, the material was cDNA or gDNA derived from T cells, B-cell-depleted T cells, or PBMCs.

CDR3 length equals 11 residues. Per germline, CDR1 MNHEY and CDR2 SVGAGI. With 4 bases removed from V and 8 bases from J, the gap between germline ends came to 8 bases. The authors' processing: Reference gene primer amplification gave nucleated cell count estimates. Sequencing used immunoSEQ multiplex PCR; TCRdb keeps in-frame clones, though not all of them. The V and J calls and clone size are taken from that table; D and trimming were inferred from the DNA. The sample consists of 200,000 to 300,000 clones, around 89% of them appearing once. The receptor's source is a woman aged 40 to 55 with acute COVID-19. Sequences were obtained from PBMCs or T cells enriched from blood (not recorded which). The chain combines TRBV6-5 with TRBJ1-2; the D gene is possibly TRBD1 (5 bases). CDR3 coding DNA: TGTGCCAGCAGTTCCGGGGGGGGCTACACCTTC. Its translation: CASSSGGGYTF.